This record concerns one TCR beta chain sequence. The data were obtained in a study of blood T cell repertoires in COVID-19. The wider study: Nucleic acid was either cDNA or gDNA, and it came from T cells, B-cell-depleted T cells, or PBMCs.

Germline V gene sequence: CDR1 MDHEN, CDR2 SYDVKM. The CDR3 spans 13 residues. V gave up 2 bases and J gave up 4 bases, with 8 bases separating them. Study processing details: Scientists estimated how many nucleated cells there were by amplifying reference gene primers. Assay: immunoSEQ multiplex PCR; the TCRdb copy retains only in-frame clones and omits some. V and J calls and clone size are those listed in that table; D and trimming were worked out from the DNA. Seen here are fewer than 200,000 clones, about 78% observed once, and the top ten hold just over 8.5%. The chain is built from TRBV28 and TRBJ1-2; no clear D. The sequencing input was peripheral blood. This receptor was identified in a woman in her forties or fifties with active or convalescent COVID-19. CDR3 coding DNA: TGTGCCAGCAGTTTACCAGTCTTCTATGGCTACACCTTC. Translated: CASSLPVFYGYTF.